This TCR beta chain was captured by sequencing in a study of fetal regulatory T cell absence and autoimmunity. This clone was counted a few times. CDR3 length equals 14 residues. The V gene lost 5 bases and the J gene lost 6 bases, with 13 bases spanning the gap. Germline V gene sequence: CDR1 MNHEY, CDR2 SMNVEV (reference sequence). Clones were sequenced by immunoSEQ multiplex PCR, and TCRdb holds only the in-frame ones, with some missing. The data show around 100,000 clones, roughly 78% seen once. V gene TRBV27 combines with J gene TRBJ2-2; D remains ambiguous. Sequencing was carried out using pancreas tissue. The sequence derives from a male donor with IPEX syndrome. In DNA, the CDR3 is TGTGCCAGCAGTCTCTTTGCCCTATCCGGGGAGCTGTTTTTT. Encoded protein: CASSLFALSGELFF.